One and the same sample provided the 7 T cell receptor beta chains below, sequenced in a study of T-cell reconstitution after alpha-beta-depleted transplantation in children. Unique molecular identifiers were used in preparing the TCRbeta library. TCRdb processed the PCR reads anew with MiXCR; each CDR3 protein has one entry. The sample yields about 78,000 distinct CDR3 sequences, 13% to 15% seen once. Here the sequenced sample was PBMCs, mostly from graft donor cells, taken 180 days after TCRalphabeta/CD19-depleted stem cell transplant. The receptors originated from a male patient aged 2 to 10 who had a stem cell transplant for acute lymphoblastic leukemia, so the T cells may come from the graft donor.

This sequence joins TRBV29-1 and TRBJ1-1; no definite D call. CDR1 is SQVTM and CDR2 is ANQGSEA in the germline V gene. Trimming shortened V by 4 bases and J by 1 base, and 13 bases separated the two germline ends. CDR3 size: 14 residues. This chain's CDR3 is CSVGPWAPNTEAFF. Written as DNA, the CDR3 is TGCAGCGTTGGCCCCTGGGCTCCGAACACTGAAGCTTTCTTT. Full variable domain (outside the CDR3, taken from reference TRBV29-1 and TRBJ1-1): SAVISQKPSRDICQRGTSLTIQCQVDSQVTMMFWYRQQPGQSLTLIATANQGSEATYESGFVIDKFPISRPNLTFSTLTVSNMSPEDSSIYLCSVGPWAPNTEAFFGQGTRLTVV.

This clonotype appeared a few times. The chain has TRBV10-3 and TRBJ1-2, with unresolved D. This CDR3 comprises 12 residues. CDR1 and CDR2 (germline): ENHRY, SYGVKD. Trimming took 10 bases from V and 4 from J, leaving 13 bases between them. The CDR3 bases are TGTGCCACGGAAGGTACCGGCTATGGCTACACCTTC. This codes for CATEGTGYGYTF.

This clonotype was recorded a few times. V is TRBV12-3 or TRBV12-4 and J is TRBJ1-6, with 7 bases aligning to TRBD1. CDR3 length equals 15 residues. The V and J ends lost 5 bases and 9 bases, in that order; junction bases with no gene match: 10. CDR3 protein: CASSQRQGRGSPLHF. The CDR3 DNA sequence: TGTGCCAGCAGTCAGAGACAGGGAAGAGGTTCACCCCTCCACTTT.

A few counts support this clonotype. The chain is built from TRBV5-1 and TRBJ2-3, with D possibly TRBD2 on 6 matching bases. V lost 3 bases and J 0 bases, leaving 17 bases between the germline ends. Per the germline V gene, CDR1 is SGHRS and CDR2 is YFSETQ. The CDR3 has 17 residues. The CDR3 reads CASSSNGGSGSTDTQYF. The CDR3 nucleotides read TGCGCCAGCAGCTCGAACGGGGGAAGCGGCAGCACAGATACGCAGTATTTT.

This clonotype was seen a few times. The V call is TRBV11-1, the J call TRBJ2-7; a possible D gene is TRBD1 (5 bases). V was cut by 0 bases and J by 3 bases, with 21 bases left in between. CDR3 length: 18 residues. CDR1 SGHAT and CDR2 FQDESV come from the germline V gene (reference sequence). This CDR3 is CASSLAVGKGAYYYEQYF. CDR3 coding DNA: TGTGCCAGCAGCTTAGCGGTAGGGAAAGGGGCATACTACTACGAGCAGTACTTC.

This clonotype was counted a few times. V gene TRBV5-1 combines with J gene TRBJ1-1, with 7 positions matching TRBD1. The trim removed 2 bases at V and 6 bases at J, leaving 4 bases unmatched. Germline CDR1 is SGHRS and CDR2 is YFSETQ. The CDR3 sequence is 13 residues long. The CDR3 here is CASSFHRGPEAFF. CDR3 coding DNA: TGCGCCAGCAGCTTCCACAGGGGACCTGAAGCTTTCTTT.

This chain links TRBV20-1 with TRBJ2-5; 12 nucleotides align to TRBD2. The CDR3 covers 13 residues. The germline CDR1 and CDR2 sequences are DFQATT and SNEGSKA (reference sequence). With V trimmed by 3 bases and J by 13 bases, 9 bases remained unmatched. CDR3 in DNA: TGCAGTGCTAGGGCAAGTGCGACTAGCGGGGGGTACTTC. Translated, it gives CSARASATSGGYF.